Following are 24 T cell receptor beta chains from one sample sequenced in a study of blood T cell repertoires in COVID-19. This table comes from immunoSEQ multiplex PCR, and its TCRdb copy is limited to in-frame clones, with some not included. The repertoire holds over 400,000 clones, with 80% to 90% as singletons. The material sequenced was peripheral blood. These receptors all stem from a human donor in a cohort sampled during active COVID-19.

CDR3 in amino acids: CASRDTGSRNEKLFF. In DNA form, the CDR3 reads TGTGCCAGTAGGGATACAGGGAGCCGGAATGAAAAACTGTTTTTT. The chain recombines TRBV19 with TRBJ1-4; perhaps TRBD1 as D (6 bases). This CDR3 contains 15 residues. V was pared by 6 bases and J by 5 bases, with 16 bases between. From germline, CDR1 is LNHDA and CDR2 SQIVND (reference sequence).

This rearrangement joins TRBV2 to TRBJ1-1; possible D gene TRBD1, 5 bases. CDR1 and CDR2 from the germline V gene are SNHLY and FYNNEI. This CDR3 is 14 amino acids long. The V end was cut by 6 bases, the J end by 3 bases, with 14 bases between. The CDR3 protein is CASSLQESDTEAFF. The DNA of the CDR3 is TGTGCCAGCAGCCTACAGGAATCGGACACTGAAGCTTTCTTT.

The table lists this clone with a count of one. The chain couples TRBV18 to TRBJ1-5, with 8 positions matching TRBD1. Germline V lookup: CDR1 KGHSH, CDR2 LQKENI. CDR3 size: 14 residues. V trimming: 5 bases; J trimming: 7 bases; junction bases outside the gene matches: 7. The CDR3 region has the DNA TGTGCCAGCTCAACAGGACAGGGCGGGCAGCCCCAGCATTTT. Residues: CASSTGQGGQPQHF.

The V and J genes are TRBV18 and TRBJ1-1, with D hard to call. This CDR3 spans 12 amino acids. Germline-derived CDR1 and CDR2 are KGHSH and LQKENI. Trimming left V 4 bases short and J 7 bases short, with 10 bases between. The DNA of the CDR3 is TGTGCCAGCTCACGAGAGATTATTGAAGCTTTCTTT. It translates to CASSREIIEAFF.

This clone appeared once. The rearrangement links TRBV13 to TRBJ2-7; perhaps TRBD2 as D (6 bases). Looked up from germline, CDR1 is PRHDT and CDR2 is FYEKMQ (reference sequence). The CDR3 consists of 12 residues. The V and J ends lost 2 bases and 7 bases respectively, with 9 bases between them. CDR3 loop: CASSLFRGEQYF. The CDR3 DNA follows: TGTGCCAGCAGCTTATTTCGGGGGGAGCAGTACTTC.

Only a few counts were recorded for this clone. J is TRBJ2-1 and V is TRBV6-5; weak D call: TRBD1 (6 bases). CDR1 and CDR2 from the germline V gene are MNHEY and SVGAGI. This CDR3 spans 14 amino acids. The V end lost 7 bases, the J end lost 4 bases, and 14 bases lay between the germline ends. This CDR3 reads CASTRRGGYNEQFF. The CDR3, as DNA: TGTGCCAGCACACGCCGAGGGGGTTACAATGAGCAGTTCTTC.

CDR3 DNA: TGCGCCAGCAGCTCCGGAGGGGCAGGGGGGAGTCAGCCCCAGCATTTT. Amino acids: CASSSGGAGGSQPQHF. This chain joins TRBV5-1 and TRBJ1-5; 7 bases fit TRBD1. The J segment lost 6 bases and the V segment lost 3 bases, leaving 12 bases of the junction unmatched. This CDR3 spans 16 amino acids. CDR1 is SGHRS, CDR2 YFSETQ, per germline.

The chain carries TRBV5-1 and TRBJ1-2; D uncertain. V lost 0 bases and J 4 bases, leaving 13 bases between the germline ends. CDR1 is SGHRS, CDR2 YFSETQ, per germline. The CDR3 loop spans 15 amino acids. This chain's CDR3 is CASSLDGGVPYGYTF. CDR3 DNA: TGCGCCAGCAGCTTGGATGGCGGGGTCCCCTATGGCTACACCTTC.

This sequence joins TRBV2 and TRBJ2-5, with 16 positions matching TRBD2. This CDR3 is 18 amino acids long. Losses at the gene ends were 6 bases for V and 5 bases for J; bases not matched to a gene: 12. Germline values: CDR1 SNHLY, CDR2 FYNNEI. In DNA, the CDR3 is TGTGCCAGCAGCCTGGGGACTAGCGGGAGGGCCCTCGGGGAGACCCAGTACTTC. It codes for CASSLGTSGRALGETQYF.

The chain combines TRBV19 with TRBJ2-7; D possibly corresponds to TRBD1 (7 bases). This CDR3 is 14 amino acids long. V lost 6 bases to trimming and J lost 3 bases, with 15 bases between them. The germline gives CDR1 LNHDA, CDR2 SQIVND (reference sequence). CDR3 coding DNA: TGTGCCAGTAGGCGACAGGGAGGTCGCTACGAGCAGTACTTC. This encodes CASRRQGGRYEQYF.

The rearrangement links TRBV15 to TRBJ1-5; the match to TRBD1 covers 8 bases. The CDR3 contains 16 residues. J lost 7 bases, V lost 3 bases, and 11 bases had no gene match. CDR1 and CDR2 from the germline V gene are LNHNV and YYDKDF (reference sequence). The CDR3 protein is CATSRSGNRGDQPQHF. Written as DNA, the CDR3 is TGTGCCACCAGCAGGTCTGGTAACAGGGGGGACCAGCCCCAGCATTTT.

The gene calls are TRBV18 and TRBJ2-7; the match to TRBD1 covers 11 bases. After removal of 6 bases from V and 6 bases from J, the junction contained 7 bases not matched to a gene. CDR1 and CDR2 from the germline V gene are KGHSH and LQKENI. The CDR3 covers 14 residues. The CDR3 nucleotides read TGTGCCAGCTCCCAGGGACAGGGGGATTCCGAGCAGTACTTC. It translates to CASSQGQGDSEQYF.

This chain joins TRBV6-2 or TRBV6-3 and TRBJ2-7; the D is unclear. Trimming took off 5 bases at V and 2 bases at J, with 16 bases between the two ends. Germline-derived CDR1 and CDR2 are MNHEY and SVGEGT. The CDR3 length is 15 residues. The CDR3 sequence: CASSRPFPGPYEQYF. CDR3 DNA: TGTGCCAGCAGTCGACCCTTTCCAGGTCCCTACGAGCAGTACTTC.

The genes are TRBV10-3 and TRBJ2-1; 9 bases are shared with TRBD2. J lost 8 bases, V lost 10 bases, and 9 bases had no gene match. This CDR3 has 13 amino acids. The germline gives CDR1 ENHRY, CDR2 SYGVKD. DNA of the CDR3: TGTGCCACCGTAGCGGGAGTTGAAGATGAGCAGTTCTTC. Encoded protein: CATVAGVEDEQFF.

V usage is TRBV7-2 and J usage is TRBJ2-3, with D perhaps matching TRBD2 (5 bases). The CDR3 has 14 residues. The V gene's germline CDR1 is SGHTA and CDR2 FQGNSA. With 5 bases removed from V and 5 bases from J, the gap between germline ends came to 14 bases. The CDR3 nucleotides read TGTGCCAGCAGCCCAGGACTCCACGTAGATACGCAGTATTTT. It encodes CASSPGLHVDTQYF.

The chain links TRBV14 to TRBJ2-3, with D possibly matching TRBD2 (6 bases). The CDR3 extends over 16 amino acids. Deletions cut 0 bases from V and 0 bases from J, with 10 bases between. CDR1 and CDR2 (germline): SGHDN, FVKESK. CDR3 nucleotide sequence: TGTGCCAGCAGCCAAGATAGCGGCAGAAGCACAGATACGCAGTATTTT. Its translation: CASSQDSGRSTDTQYF.

This clone is a singleton in its sample. The J gene is TRBJ2-2, the V gene TRBV10-3; D possibly corresponds to TRBD1 (6 bases). Germline lookup yields CDR1 ENHRY and CDR2 SYGVKD. V lost 1 base to trimming and J lost 5 bases, with 20 bases between them. The CDR3 totals 18 residues. CDR3 protein: CAISEWRPGAQITGELFF. The DNA of the CDR3 is TGTGCCATCAGTGAGTGGAGACCAGGGGCCCAAATTACCGGGGAGCTGTTTTTT.

The chain combines TRBV18 with TRBJ2-5, with D possibly being TRBD1 (6 bases). V was trimmed by 5 bases and J by 3 bases, leaving 13 bases between them. CDR1 and CDR2 from the germline V gene are KGHSH and LQKENI. This CDR3 is built from 14 residues. In DNA form, the CDR3 reads TGTGCCAGCTCAGCCATCGACAGGAAAGAGACCCAGTACTTC. It yields the protein CASSAIDRKETQYF.

This clone was recorded only once. The chain is built from TRBV5-1 and TRBJ1-1; 10 bases match TRBD1. This CDR3 region has 14 residues. CDR1 and CDR2 from the germline V gene are SGHRS and YFSETQ. V was pared by 6 bases and J by 4 bases, with 6 bases of the junction left unmatched. The CDR3 here is CASNDRGPGTEAFF. The CDR3 nucleotides are TGCGCCAGCAACGACAGGGGGCCCGGCACTGAAGCTTTCTTT. The variable domain in full, completed from reference TRBV5-1 and TRBJ1-1, reads KAGVTQTPRYLIKTRGQQVTLSCSPISGHRSVSWYQQTPGQGLQFLFEYFSETQRNKGNFPGRFSGRQFSNSRSEMNVSTLELGDSALYLCASNDRGPGTEAFFGQGTRLTVV.

The chain's CDR3 is CAWSVGVNYGYTF. The CDR3, as DNA: TGTGCCTGGAGTGTCGGGGTAAACTATGGCTACACCTTC. The chain links TRBV30 to TRBJ1-2; D is undetermined. Germline V gene lookup returns CDR1 GTSNPN and CDR2 SVGIG (reference sequence). The CDR3 loop spans 13 amino acids. Between the trimmed V and J ends, which lost 0 bases and 2 bases, there was a span of 7 bases. Drawing the rest from reference TRBV30 and TRBJ1-2, the complete variable domain is SQTIHQWPATLVQPVGSPLSLECTVEGTSNPNLYWYRQAAGRGLQLLFYSVGIGQISSEVPQNLSASRPQDRQFILSSKKLLLSDSGFYLCAWSVGVNYGYTFGSGTRLTVV.

V gene TRBV6-2 or TRBV6-3 combines with J gene TRBJ2-7; the match to TRBD2 covers 7 bases. V lost 5 bases to trimming and J lost 4 bases; unmatched junction nucleotides: 11. The germline CDR1 and CDR2 sequences are MNHEY and SVGEGT. The CDR3 extends over 15 amino acids. CDR3 coding DNA: TGTGCCAGCAGTGATAGCCGGGGGAGGGGATACGAGCAGTACTTC. The encoded protein is CASSDSRGRGYEQYF.

The chain carries TRBV19 and TRBJ2-1; 7 bases line up with TRBD2. The V gene's germline CDR1 is LNHDA and CDR2 SQIVND (reference sequence). This CDR3 is built from 16 residues. J lost 5 bases, V lost 5 bases, and 12 bases had no gene match. As DNA, the CDR3 is TGTGCCAGTAGTCATTGGGGCGGGAGTCGCGACAATGAGCAGTTCTTC. Encoded protein: CASSHWGGSRDNEQFF.

This clone was picked up a small number of times. The chain recombines TRBV11-3 with TRBJ2-3; 7 nucleotides agree with TRBD1. CDR3 size: 15 residues. The germline CDR1 and CDR2 sequences are SGHNT and YENEEA. Trimming at V came to 5 bases and at J to 4 bases, leaving 9 bases not matched to a gene. CDR3 in DNA: TGTGCCAGCAGCCCCGGGACAGCCCGGCCAGATACGCAGTATTTT. Encoded protein: CASSPGTARPDTQYF. The variable domain in full, with the rest retrieved from reference TRBV11-3 and TRBJ2-3, is EAGVVQSPRYKIIEKKQPVAFWCNPISGHNTLYWYLQNLGQGPELLIRYENEEAVDDSQLPKDRFSAERLKGVDSTLKIQPAELGDSAVYLCASSPGTARPDTQYFGPGTRLTVL.

The V gene is TRBV11-3, the J gene TRBJ1-1; D remains unclear. The length of the CDR3 is 13 residues. V was trimmed by 5 bases and J by 7 bases, leaving 14 bases between them. CDR1 SGHNT and CDR2 YENEEA come from the germline V gene. The CDR3 reads CASSPGDSSEAFF. CDR3 bases: TGTGCCAGCAGCCCGGGAGATTCCAGTGAAGCTTTCTTT.